A single sample is the source of the 30 T cell receptor beta chains below, sequenced in a study of shared clonotypes between healthy human individuals. Clones were sequenced by immunoSEQ multiplex PCR, and TCRdb holds only the in-frame ones, with some missing. The data contain 1,500,000 or so clones, more than 95% of them singletons. The sample consisted of naive CD4+ T cells sorted from blood. The subset here: CD45RA+ positively selected. These TCRs come from a man aged 30 to 45 in good health.

V is TRBV28 and J is TRBJ2-5, with D tentatively TRBD1 (6 bases). The CDR3 is made up of 15 amino acids. CDR1 is MDHEN, CDR2 SYDVKM, per germline. The ends were cut back, 5 bases at V and 1 base at J, with 14 bases in the middle. The CDR3 nucleotides read TGTGCCAGCAGTGGAAAGGGGGTCGGCCAAGAGACCCAGTACTTC. The encoded protein is CASSGKGVGQETQYF.

On this clone: Additional DNA sequences in this sample encode the identical CDR3. The CDR3 protein is CASSPLDRGDTQYF. For the CDR3, the DNA is TGTGCCAGCTCACCACTGGACAGGGGAGATACGCAGTATTTT. This chain links TRBV18 with TRBJ2-3; 9 bases are shared with TRBD1. This CDR3 region has 14 residues. In germline, CDR1 is KGHSH, CDR2 LQKENI. V shed 1 base and J 5 bases; nucleotides not matched to a gene: 1.

The chain carries TRBV2 and TRBJ2-7, with D maybe TRBD2 (6 bases). CDR1 and CDR2 (germline): SNHLY, FYNNEI. There are 15 residues in the CDR3. The germline V and J ends were trimmed by 2 bases and 7 bases, with 18 bases remaining between them. CDR3 region: CASSETGAGRVEQYF. In DNA form, the CDR3 reads TGTGCCAGCAGTGAAACCGGGGCCGGGAGAGTGGAGCAGTACTTC. Full variable domain (missing parts from reference TRBV2 and TRBJ2-7): EPEVTQTPSHQVTQMGQEVILRCVPISNHLYFYWYRQILGQKVEFLVSFYNNEISEKSEIFDDQFSVERPDGSNFTLKIRSTKLEDSAMYFCASSETGAGRVEQYFGPGTRLTVT.

The genes are TRBV5-5 and TRBJ1-5; 9 nucleotides match TRBD1. Germline V gene sequence: CDR1 SGHKS, CDR2 YYEKEE (reference sequence). Unmatched junction bases numbered 11, after V lost 3 bases and J lost 4 bases. CDR3 length equals 17 residues. CDR3 nucleotide sequence: TGTGCCAGCAGCTCGAGGACAGGGGAGACGTTTAATCAGCCCCAGCATTTT. Translation gives CASSSRTGETFNQPQHF.

V gene TRBV5-1 combines with J gene TRBJ2-6, with TRBD1 matching 11 bases. The CDR3 has 16 amino acids. J lost 2 bases, V lost 6 bases, and 4 bases had no gene match. Germline V CDR1 and CDR2: SGHRS, YFSETQ. As DNA, the CDR3 is TGCGCCAGCAACCCGGGACAGGGGGCTGGGGCCAACGTCCTGACTTTC. Protein sequence: CASNPGQGAGANVLTF.

The chain joins TRBV5-4 to TRBJ1-1, with D unresolved. The CDR3 is 17 amino acids. Per germline, CDR1 SGHNT and CDR2 YYREEE (reference sequence). Trimming removed 4 bases at V and 0 bases at J, with 19 bases between. CDR3 in DNA: TGTGCCAGCAGCAATACCCAACGGGTCGTCCTGAACACTGAAGCTTTCTTT. This codes for CASSNTQRVVLNTEAFF.

J is TRBJ2-1 and V is TRBV7-9; 8 nucleotides align to TRBD2. V shed 1 base, J shed 3 bases, and the junction held 5 bases outside the gene matches. CDR1 SEHNR and CDR2 FQNEAQ come from the germline V gene (reference sequence). The CDR3 loop spans 16 amino acids. CDR3 sequence: CASSLVKGLGYNEQFF. The CDR3 DNA sequence: TGTGCCAGCAGCTTAGTCAAGGGACTAGGCTACAATGAGCAGTTCTTC.

The chain links TRBV2 to TRBJ2-5; no firm D call. With 8 bases removed from V and 5 bases from J, the gap between germline ends came to 12 bases. CDR3 size: 12 residues. CDR1 and CDR2 from the germline V gene are SNHLY and FYNNEI. For the CDR3, the DNA is TGTGCCAGCGGAATTCTTTGGGAGACCCAGTACTTC. As protein: CASGILWETQYF.

The rearrangement uses TRBV9 and TRBJ1-1; no clear D. V gave up 4 bases and J gave up 1 base, with 14 bases separating them. This CDR3 is built from 15 residues. Germline V gene lookup returns CDR1 SGDLS and CDR2 YYNGEE. The CDR3 reads CASSPEPVGNTEAFF. In DNA, the CDR3 is TGTGCCAGCAGCCCTGAGCCGGTGGGGAACACTGAAGCTTTCTTT.

The chain employs TRBV5-1 and TRBJ2-7, with D unresolved. This CDR3 spans 14 amino acids. Trimming shortened V by 2 bases and J by 0 bases, and 9 bases separated the two germline ends. Germline CDR1 is SGHRS and CDR2 is YFSETQ. CDR3 DNA sequence: TGCGCCAGCAGCTTTGAGAGGAGCTCCTACGAGCAGTACTTC. This gives the protein CASSFERSSYEQYF.

This chain links TRBV27 with TRBJ1-1, with 7 bases aligning to TRBD1. Trimming at V came to 11 bases and at J to 1 base, leaving 10 bases not matched to a gene. In germline, CDR1 is MNHEY, CDR2 SMNVEV (reference sequence). This CDR3 contains 14 residues. DNA for the CDR3: TGTGCCTCAGGGGGGGGACTCCCGAACACTGAAGCTTTCTTT. Its translation: CASGGGLPNTEAFF.

With respect to this clone: Other DNA sequences in this specimen translate into the identical CDR3. This chain links TRBV27 with TRBJ2-3, with 10 bases identical to TRBD2. CDR1 and CDR2 from the germline V gene are MNHEY and SMNVEV (reference sequence). J lost 2 bases, V lost 2 bases, and 1 base had no gene match. The CDR3 totals 15 residues. The chain's CDR3 is CASSLLAGVTDTQYF. The CDR3 DNA sequence: TGTGCCAGCAGTTTACTAGCGGGAGTCACAGATACGCAGTATTTT.

V gene TRBV25-1 combines with J gene TRBJ2-1; 11 nucleotides align to TRBD2. The CDR3 runs 18 residues. Germline V lookup: CDR1 MGHDK, CDR2 SYGVNS. The ends lost 4 bases at V and 7 bases at J; junction bases unmatched: 15. CDR3 sequence: CASSAKWVAGGPGNEQFF. The CDR3 DNA sequence: TGTGCCAGCAGTGCAAAATGGGTAGCGGGAGGGCCGGGTAATGAGCAGTTCTTC. Variable domain in full (rest from reference TRBV25-1 and TRBJ2-1): EADIYQTPRYLVIGTGKKITLECSQTMGHDKMYWYQQDPGMELHLIHYSYGVNSTEKGDLSSESTVSRIRTEHFPLTLESARPSHTSQYLCASSAKWVAGGPGNEQFFGPGTRLTVL.

With regard to this clone: Other DNA sequences in the same sample also yield this CDR3. The rearrangement uses TRBV5-1 and TRBJ2-3; TRBD2 might be the D (6 bases). The CDR3 covers 16 residues. Germline CDR1 reads SGHRS; CDR2 reads YFSETQ. Trimming removed 2 bases from V and 4 bases from J, with 17 bases in between. The CDR3 DNA is TGCGCCAGCAGCTTAAACGGAGGGTCCGTGGCAGATACGCAGTATTTT. It translates to CASSLNGGSVADTQYF.

The rearrangement links TRBV7-2 to TRBJ1-2; 7 nucleotides agree with TRBD1. This CDR3 contains 16 residues. CDR1 is SGHTA, CDR2 FQGNSA, per germline. The V gene end was trimmed by 1 base and the J gene end by 8 bases; junction bases not matched to a gene: 13. This CDR3 is CASSLGPKEGAQGYTF. CDR3 sequence (DNA): TGTGCCAGCAGCTTAGGCCCCAAGGAGGGGGCGCAAGGCTACACCTTC.

The chain employs TRBV6-1 and TRBJ2-7; D is unclear. V was shortened by 7 bases and J by 0 bases, with 10 bases between the two germline ends. Germline lookup yields CDR1 MNHNS and CDR2 SASEGT. The CDR3 has 13 amino acids. CDR3 sequence reads: CASISDVSYEQYF. In DNA form, the CDR3 reads TGTGCCAGCATAAGCGACGTCTCCTACGAGCAGTACTTC.

In nucleotides, the CDR3 is TGCGCCAGCAGCCACCGGGACGGCACTGAAGCTTTCTTT. It yields the protein CASSHRDGTEAFF. J is TRBJ1-1 and V is TRBV4-3, with TRBD1 as a possible D gene (5 bases). From germline, CDR1 is LGHNA and CDR2 YSLEER. CDR3 size: 13 residues. Trimming left V 3 bases short and J 4 bases short, with 9 bases between.

With regard to this clone: One end of the junction is discordant with germline, which a read error may explain. The chain couples TRBV18 to TRBJ1-1; D unclear. The CDR3 loop spans 14 amino acids. CDR1 and CDR2 (germline): KGHSH, LQKENI. The CDR3 reads CASSPPEMAGRVGF. The CDR3 DNA reads as TGTGCCAGCTCACCACCGGAAATGGCCGGCCGGGTGGGGTTT.

This sequence joins TRBV5-6 and TRBJ2-7; 7 bases match TRBD1. CDR3 length: 16 residues. Germline V lookup: CDR1 SGHDT, CDR2 YYEEEE. The V gene end was trimmed by 6 bases and the J gene end by 6 bases; junction bases not matched to a gene: 18. DNA for the CDR3: TGTGCCAGCACCGACCAGGTGGCAGGGGGATTCGGCGAGCAGTACTTC. This translates into CASTDQVAGGFGEQYF. Full variable domain (missing parts from reference TRBV5-6 and TRBJ2-7): DAGVTQSPTHLIKTRGQQVTLRCSPKSGHDTVSWYQQALGQGPQFIFQYYEEEERQRGNFPDRFSGHQFPNYSSELNVNALLLGDSALYLCASTDQVAGGFGEQYFGPGTRLTVT.

V is TRBV27 and J is TRBJ2-1; TRBD2 matches at 13 bases. From germline, CDR1 is MNHEY and CDR2 SMNVEV (reference sequence). Trimming at V came to 6 bases and at J to 4 bases, leaving 12 bases not matched to a gene. This CDR3 has 18 amino acids. DNA for the CDR3: TGTGCCAGCAGAACTACCGGGACTAGCGGGGACGTTTACAATGAGCAGTTCTTC. Its translation is CASRTTGTSGDVYNEQFF.

This clone has only one observation. The gene calls are TRBV6-6 and TRBJ2-5; 9 bases fit TRBD2. CDR3 length equals 15 residues. Germline-derived CDR1 and CDR2 are MNHNY and SVGAGI (reference sequence). With V trimmed by 5 bases and J by 4 bases, 8 bases remained unmatched. CDR3 region: CASSPDRAGGETQYF. CDR3 DNA sequence: TGTGCCAGCAGTCCCGATCGAGCGGGAGGAGAGACCCAGTACTTC.

The rearrangement joins TRBV7-2 to TRBJ2-1, with D unclear. Trimming took 2 bases from V and 0 from J, leaving 8 bases between them. Germline V gives CDR1 SGHTA, CDR2 FQGNSA. The CDR3 runs to 15 residues. The CDR3 coding sequence is TGTGCCAGCAGCTTACAGCGTAGCTCCTACAATGAGCAGTTCTTC. It codes for CASSLQRSSYNEQFF.

The gene calls are TRBV5-1 and TRBJ1-1, with D perhaps TRBD1 (6 bases). The CDR3 sequence is 14 residues long. Trimming removed 4 bases from V and 0 bases from J, with 10 bases in between. Germline CDR1 is SGHRS and CDR2 is YFSETQ. The CDR3 region is CASSPGTLNTEAFF. The CDR3 bases are TGCGCCAGCAGCCCCGGGACACTGAACACTGAAGCTTTCTTT.

This rearrangement joins TRBV5-4 to TRBJ2-7, with a weak D call TRBD1 (6 bases). The length of the CDR3 is 14 residues. Per the germline V gene, CDR1 is SGHNT and CDR2 is YYREEE (reference sequence). Trimming stripped 3 bases from V and 5 bases from J, with 15 bases between. Written as DNA, the CDR3 is TGTGCCAGCAGCTCCCGGACAGCCCTGGACGAGCAGTACTTC. Translated: CASSSRTALDEQYF.

The CDR3 DNA sequence: TGTGCCAGCAGCTTAGAGGGGTCAGCAAGAGGGCCGCCCCAGCATTTT. The encoded protein is CASSLEGSARGPPQHF. The V and J genes are TRBV7-2 and TRBJ1-5; possible D gene TRBD1, 5 bases. Looked up from germline, CDR1 is SGHTA and CDR2 is FQGNSA. This CDR3 comprises 16 residues. V was shortened by 1 base and J by 9 bases, with 19 bases between the two germline ends.

The V and J genes are TRBV5-8 and TRBJ1-4, with 8 bases fitting TRBD1. The trim removed 2 bases at V and 7 bases at J, leaving 7 bases unmatched. The CDR3 is 15 amino acids. The germline V gene has CDR1 SGHTS and CDR2 YDEGEE. The CDR3 DNA follows: TGTGCCAGCAGCTTACCGGGACAGGCATCTGAAAAACTGTTTTTT. This sequence encodes CASSLPGQASEKLFF.

CDR3 in DNA: TGTGCCAGCTCCGAGCGGTTCACAGATACGCAGTATTTT. Translated: CASSERFTDTQYF. The chain recombines TRBV9 with TRBJ2-3; weak D call: TRBD2 (5 bases). The germline V gene has CDR1 SGDLS and CDR2 YYNGEE. Trimming stripped 7 bases from V and 2 bases from J, with 11 bases between. The CDR3 totals 13 residues.

The chain uses TRBV28 and TRBJ2-1; no clear D. Germline V gives CDR1 MDHEN, CDR2 SYDVKM. The CDR3 extends over 15 amino acids. V lost 6 bases, J lost 4 bases, and 16 bases lay in between. The CDR3 region is CASSLDSRLYNEQFF. As DNA, the CDR3 is TGTGCCAGCAGCCTTGACTCTAGATTGTACAATGAGCAGTTCTTC.

This chain links TRBV11-2 with TRBJ2-1; TRBD1 agrees at 10 bases. With 4 bases clipped from V and 0 bases from J, the junction kept 12 bases outside the gene matches. The germline V gene has CDR1 SGHAT and CDR2 FQNNGV. The CDR3 has 19 amino acids. Written as DNA, the CDR3 is TGTGCCAGCAGCTCTTTAGACAGGGGGCTGCCACCCTCCTACAATGAGCAGTTCTTC. Its translation is CASSSLDRGLPPSYNEQFF.

This chain links TRBV6-5 with TRBJ2-2, with D unresolved. The V end was cut by 0 bases, the J end by 6 bases, with 8 bases between. The CDR3 loop spans 14 amino acids. Germline V lookup: CDR1 MNHEY, CDR2 SVGAGI. The chain's CDR3 is CASSYSARPGELFF. CDR3 DNA: TGTGCCAGCAGTTACTCTGCAAGGCCCGGGGAGCTGTTTTTT.